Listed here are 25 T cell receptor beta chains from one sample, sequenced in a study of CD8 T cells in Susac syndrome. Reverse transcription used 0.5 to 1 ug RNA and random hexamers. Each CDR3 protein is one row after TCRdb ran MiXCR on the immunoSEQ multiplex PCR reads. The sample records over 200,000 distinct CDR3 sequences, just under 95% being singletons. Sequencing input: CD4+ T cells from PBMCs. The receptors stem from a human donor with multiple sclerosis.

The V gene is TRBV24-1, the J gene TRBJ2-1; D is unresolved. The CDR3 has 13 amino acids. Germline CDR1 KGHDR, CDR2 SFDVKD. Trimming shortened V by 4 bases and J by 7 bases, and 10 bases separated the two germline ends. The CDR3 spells CATSEYDGNEQFF. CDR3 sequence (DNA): TGTGCCACCAGTGAATATGACGGGAATGAGCAGTTCTTC.

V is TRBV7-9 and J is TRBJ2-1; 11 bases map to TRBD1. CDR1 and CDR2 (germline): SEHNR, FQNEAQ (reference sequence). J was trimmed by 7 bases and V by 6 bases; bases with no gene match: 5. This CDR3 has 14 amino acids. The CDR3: CASSGQGAANEQFF. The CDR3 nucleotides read TGTGCCAGCAGTGGACAGGGGGCGGCAAATGAGCAGTTCTTC.

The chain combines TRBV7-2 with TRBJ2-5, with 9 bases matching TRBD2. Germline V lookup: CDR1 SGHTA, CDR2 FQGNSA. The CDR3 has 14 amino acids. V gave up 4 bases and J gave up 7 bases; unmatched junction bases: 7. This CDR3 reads CASSSGLAVGTQYF. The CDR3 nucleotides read TGTGCCAGCAGCTCGGGACTAGCTGTAGGGACCCAGTACTTC.

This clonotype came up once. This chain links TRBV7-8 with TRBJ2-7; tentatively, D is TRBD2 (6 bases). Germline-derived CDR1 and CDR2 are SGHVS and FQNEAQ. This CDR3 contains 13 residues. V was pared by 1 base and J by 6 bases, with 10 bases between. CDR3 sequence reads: CASSLVDGSEQYF. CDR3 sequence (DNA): TGTGCCAGCAGCTTAGTTGACGGGAGCGAGCAGTACTTC.

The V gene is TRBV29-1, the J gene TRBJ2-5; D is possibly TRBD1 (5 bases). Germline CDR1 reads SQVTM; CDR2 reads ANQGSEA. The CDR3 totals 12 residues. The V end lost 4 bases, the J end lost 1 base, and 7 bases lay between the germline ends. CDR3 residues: CSVGQTQETQYF. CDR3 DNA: TGCAGCGTTGGACAGACCCAAGAGACCCAGTACTTC.

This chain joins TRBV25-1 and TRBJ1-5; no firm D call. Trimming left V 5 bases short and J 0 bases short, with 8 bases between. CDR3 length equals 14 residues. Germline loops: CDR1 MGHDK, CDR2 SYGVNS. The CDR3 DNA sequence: TGTGCCAGCAGTTACGGGAATAGCAATCAGCCCCAGCATTTT. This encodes CASSYGNSNQPQHF. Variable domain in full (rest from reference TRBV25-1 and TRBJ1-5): EADIYQTPRYLVIGTGKKITLECSQTMGHDKMYWYQQDPGMELHLIHYSYGVNSTEKGDLSSESTVSRIRTEHFPLTLESARPSHTSQYLCASSYGNSNQPQHFGDGTRLSIL.

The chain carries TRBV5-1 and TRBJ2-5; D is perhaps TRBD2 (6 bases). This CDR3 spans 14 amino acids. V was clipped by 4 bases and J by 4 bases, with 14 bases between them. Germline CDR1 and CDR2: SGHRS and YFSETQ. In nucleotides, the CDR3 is TGCGCCAGCAGCCCGGTGGGGACTGGAGAGACCCAGTACTTC. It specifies CASSPVGTGETQYF.

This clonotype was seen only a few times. CDR3 sequence (DNA): TGTGCCAGCAGCCAAGTGAGGGATTCACCCCTCCACTTT. It yields the protein CASSQVRDSPLHF. V and J are TRBV3-1 and TRBJ1-6, with D unclear. The CDR3 has 13 residues. Germline values: CDR1 LGHDT, CDR2 YNNKEL (reference sequence). V was shortened by 1 base and J by 8 bases, with 6 bases between the two germline ends.

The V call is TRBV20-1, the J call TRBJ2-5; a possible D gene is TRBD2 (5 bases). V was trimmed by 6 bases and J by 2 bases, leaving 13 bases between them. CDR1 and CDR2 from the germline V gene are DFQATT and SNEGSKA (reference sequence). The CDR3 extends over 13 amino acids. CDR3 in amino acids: CSAKRTVQETQYF. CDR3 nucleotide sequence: TGCAGTGCCAAGCGGACCGTTCAAGAGACCCAGTACTTC.

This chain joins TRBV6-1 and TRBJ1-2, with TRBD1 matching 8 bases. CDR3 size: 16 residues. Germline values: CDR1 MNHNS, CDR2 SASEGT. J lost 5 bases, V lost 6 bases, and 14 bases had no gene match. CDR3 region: CASRSPGQGLGYGYTF. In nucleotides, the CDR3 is TGTGCCAGCAGATCTCCTGGACAGGGACTAGGATATGGCTACACCTTC.

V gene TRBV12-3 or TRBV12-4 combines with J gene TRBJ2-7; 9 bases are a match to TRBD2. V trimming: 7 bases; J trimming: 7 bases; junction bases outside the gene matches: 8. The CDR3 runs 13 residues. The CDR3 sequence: CASTRSSGVEQYF. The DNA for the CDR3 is TGTGCCAGCACCAGGTCTAGCGGGGTTGAGCAGTACTTC.

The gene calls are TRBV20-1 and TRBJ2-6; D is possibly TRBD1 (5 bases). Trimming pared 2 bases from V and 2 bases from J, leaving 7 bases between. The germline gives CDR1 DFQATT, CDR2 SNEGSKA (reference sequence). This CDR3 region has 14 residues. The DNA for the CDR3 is TGCAGTGCTAGACCAGGGACTGGGGCCAACGTCCTGACTTTC. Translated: CSARPGTGANVLTF.

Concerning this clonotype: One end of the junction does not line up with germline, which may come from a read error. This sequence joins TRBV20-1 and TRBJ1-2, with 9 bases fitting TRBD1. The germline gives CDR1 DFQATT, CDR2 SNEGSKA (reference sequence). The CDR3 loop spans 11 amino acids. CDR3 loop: CSARVSGTGKF. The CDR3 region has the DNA TGCAGTGCTAGAGTATCCGGGACAGGGAAATTC.

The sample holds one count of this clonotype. CDR3 bases: TGTGCCAGCAGCGGGGGCAGCCTAGCCAAAAACATTCAGTACTTC. It encodes CASSGGSLAKNIQYF. The chain couples TRBV9 to TRBJ2-4, with D possibly being TRBD1 (5 bases). This CDR3 spans 15 amino acids. With 3 bases removed from V and 0 bases from J, the gap between germline ends came to 10 bases. Germline V gene data show CDR1 as SGDLS and CDR2 as YYNGEE. The full variable domain, its missing parts supplied by reference TRBV9 and TRBJ2-4, is DSGVTQTPKHLITATGQRVTLRCSPRSGDLSVYWYQQSLDQGLQFLIQYYNGEERAKGNILERFSAQQFPDLHSELNLSSLELGDSALYFCASSGGSLAKNIQYFGAGTRLSVL.

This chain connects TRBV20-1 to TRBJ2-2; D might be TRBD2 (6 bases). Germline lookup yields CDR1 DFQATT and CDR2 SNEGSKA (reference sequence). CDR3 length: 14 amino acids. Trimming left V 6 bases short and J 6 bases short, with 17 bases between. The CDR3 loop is CSARDPKKSGELFF. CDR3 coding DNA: TGCAGTGCGCGGGACCCGAAAAAGTCCGGGGAGCTGTTTTTT.

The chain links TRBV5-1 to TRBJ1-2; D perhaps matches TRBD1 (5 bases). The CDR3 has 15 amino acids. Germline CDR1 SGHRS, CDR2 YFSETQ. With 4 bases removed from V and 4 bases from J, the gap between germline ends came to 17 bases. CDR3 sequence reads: CASSPTSGRIYGYTF. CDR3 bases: TGCGCCAGCAGCCCTACTTCGGGACGGATCTATGGCTACACCTTC.

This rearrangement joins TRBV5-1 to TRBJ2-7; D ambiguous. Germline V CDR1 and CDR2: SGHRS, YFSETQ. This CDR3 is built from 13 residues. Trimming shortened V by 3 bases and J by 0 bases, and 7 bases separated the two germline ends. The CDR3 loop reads CASSSTNSYEQYF. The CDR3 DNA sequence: TGCGCCAGCAGCTCCACGAACTCCTACGAGCAGTACTTC.

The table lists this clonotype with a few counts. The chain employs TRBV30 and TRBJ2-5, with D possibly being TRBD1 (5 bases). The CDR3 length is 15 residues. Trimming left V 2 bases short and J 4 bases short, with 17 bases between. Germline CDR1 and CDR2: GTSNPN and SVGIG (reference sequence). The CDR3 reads CAWSLPSQGTETQYF. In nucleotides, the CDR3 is TGTGCCTGGAGTCTCCCCTCGCAGGGAACAGAGACCCAGTACTTC.

CDR3 sequence: CSASQSSWSYNEQFF. The CDR3, as DNA: TGCAGTGCTAGCCAGAGTTCATGGTCCTACAATGAGCAGTTCTTC. This chain joins TRBV20-1 and TRBJ2-1; no reliable D call. CDR3 length: 15 residues. CDR1 is DFQATT and CDR2 is SNEGSKA in the germline V gene (reference sequence). With 3 bases removed from V and 1 base from J, the gap between germline ends came to 13 bases.

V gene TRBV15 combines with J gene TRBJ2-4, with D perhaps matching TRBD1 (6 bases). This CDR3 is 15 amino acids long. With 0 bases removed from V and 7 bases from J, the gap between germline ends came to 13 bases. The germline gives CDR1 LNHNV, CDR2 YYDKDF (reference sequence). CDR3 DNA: TGTGCCACCAGCAGAGATCTGGGGGCGAGGAACATTCAGTACTTC. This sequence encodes CATSRDLGARNIQYF.

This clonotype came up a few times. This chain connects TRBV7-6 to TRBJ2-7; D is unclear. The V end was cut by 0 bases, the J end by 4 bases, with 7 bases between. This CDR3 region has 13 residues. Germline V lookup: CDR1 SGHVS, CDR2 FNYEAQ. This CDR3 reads CASSLASRYEQYF. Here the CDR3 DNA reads TGTGCCAGCAGCTTAGCTAGCAGGTACGAGCAGTACTTC. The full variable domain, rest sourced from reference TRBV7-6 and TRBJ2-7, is GAGVSQSPRYKVTKRGQDVALRCDPISGHVSLYWYRQALGQGPEFLTYFNYEAQQDKSGLPNDRFSAERPEGSISTLTIQRTEQRDSAMYRCASSLASRYEQYFGPGTRLTVT.

This CDR3 reads CASSQALPQGDYGYTF. The CDR3 DNA reads TGTGCCAGCAGCCAAGCCCTCCCCCAGGGGGACTATGGCTACACCTTC. J is TRBJ1-2 and V is TRBV14; TRBD1 matches 7 bases. V dropped 1 base and J dropped 3; count of bases not matched to a gene: 8. From germline, CDR1 is SGHDN and CDR2 FVKESK. This CDR3 region has 16 residues.

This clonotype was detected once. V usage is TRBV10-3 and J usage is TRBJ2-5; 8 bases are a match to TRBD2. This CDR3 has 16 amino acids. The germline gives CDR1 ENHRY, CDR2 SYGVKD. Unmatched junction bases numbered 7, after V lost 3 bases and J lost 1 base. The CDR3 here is CAISDEAGGFQETQYF. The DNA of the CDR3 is TGTGCCATCAGTGATGAGGCGGGGGGCTTCCAAGAGACCCAGTACTTC.

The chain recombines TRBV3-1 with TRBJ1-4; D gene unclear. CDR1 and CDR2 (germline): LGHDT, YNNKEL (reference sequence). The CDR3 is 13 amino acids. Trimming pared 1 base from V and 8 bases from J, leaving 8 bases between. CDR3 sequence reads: CASSQVGGEKLFF. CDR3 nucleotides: TGTGCCAGCAGCCAAGTCGGAGGAGAAAAACTGTTTTTT. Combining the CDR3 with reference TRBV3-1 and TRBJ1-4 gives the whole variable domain DTAVSQTPKYLVTQMGNDKSIKCEQNLGHDTMYWYKQDSKKFLKIMFSYNNKELIINETVPNRFSPKSPDKAHLNLHINSLELGDSAVYFCASSQVGGEKLFFGSGTQLSVL.

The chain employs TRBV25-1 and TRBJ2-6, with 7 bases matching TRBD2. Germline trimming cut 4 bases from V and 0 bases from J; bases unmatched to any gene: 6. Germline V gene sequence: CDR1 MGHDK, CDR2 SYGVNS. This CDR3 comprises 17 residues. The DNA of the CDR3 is TGTGCCAGCAGTGGGGAGGGGACGCACTCTGGGGCCAACGTCCTGACTTTC. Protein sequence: CASSGEGTHSGANVLTF.